This TCR beta chain was recovered during a study of T cells in Graves' hyperthyroidism and ophthalmopathy. Across the study: The initial diagnosis was the point when peripheral blood was collected, ahead of any treatment.

This clonotype was seen repeatedly, ten times or more. TCR beta CDR3 sequences were amplified from RNA transcripts. In the first-round RT-PCR of the TCR CDR3, the HTBI primer set was used. MiXCR was run by TCRdb on the multiplex PCR reads, yielding one entry per CDR3 protein. The table includes roughly 420,000 distinct CDR3 sequences, approximately 14% detected once. Germline CDR1 and CDR2: SQVTM and ANQGSEA. Trimming pared 7 bases from V and 3 bases from J, leaving 12 bases between. The CDR3 runs to 12 residues. The sequenced sample was blood. The V and J genes are TRBV29-1 and TRBJ1-2, with a possible D match to TRBD1 (5 bases). The receptor's source is a woman younger than 30 with Graves' hyperthyroidism. Here the CDR3 DNA reads TGCAGCGCGACCGTACAGGACTATGGCTACACCTTC. It specifies CSATVQDYGYTF.